The rows below give T cell receptor beta chains drawn from one sample of a study of shared clonotypes between healthy human individuals. The data were produced by immunoSEQ multiplex PCR, yet TCRdb's version contains in-frame clones alone and is incomplete. The data hold about 710,000 clones, with roughly 72% observed a single time. The specimen sequenced was memory CD4+ T cells sorted from blood. Receptors were obtained from a young woman in good health. CDR3s include the opening cysteine and the closing phenylalanine or tryptophan. A D gene is named only where the DNA matches it firmly. Size values are once, few and many counts, or a class for expanded clones, and some rows have none.

abundance: -
d_gene: TRBD2
len: 14
j_gene: TRBJ2-7
v_gene: TRBV18
CDR3nt: TGTGCCAGCTCACCGGGGCGGGAGGGCCGCGAGCAGTACTTC
CDR3aa: CASSPGREGREQYF

abundance: -
d_gene: -
len: 14
j_gene: TRBJ2-2
v_gene: TRBV6-4
CDR3nt: TGTGCCAGCAGTGAGGGCGGGCACACCGGGGAGCTGTTTTTT
CDR3aa: CASSEGGHTGELFF

abundance: -
d_gene: TRBD2
len: 14
j_gene: TRBJ2-1
v_gene: TRBV6-6
CDR3nt: TGTGCCAGCAGAGATAGCGGGATTAACAATGAGCAGTTCTTC
CDR3aa: CASRDSGINNEQFF

abundance: -
d_gene: -
len: 14
j_gene: TRBJ2-1
v_gene: TRBV7-3
CDR3nt: TGTGCCAGCAGCTTACAGGCAGGTAGGAATGAGCAGTTCTTC
CDR3aa: CASSLQAGRNEQFF

abundance: -
d_gene: -
len: 12
j_gene: TRBJ2-3
v_gene: TRBV30
CDR3nt: TGTGCCTGGAGTGTAGCGGGAGATACGCAGTATTTT
CDR3aa: CAWSVAGDTQYF

abundance: few
d_gene: -
len: 13
j_gene: TRBJ1-5
v_gene: TRBV15
CDR3nt: TGTGCCACCAGGGAGTCGGGGGGACACCCCCAGCATTTT
CDR3aa: CATRESGGHPQHF

abundance: -
d_gene: -
len: 16
j_gene: TRBJ2-1
v_gene: TRBV9
CDR3nt: TGTGCCAGCAGCGTAGGGTCGGGTAGCGCCTACATCAAGCAGTTCTTC
CDR3aa: CASSVGSGSAYIKQFF

abundance: once
d_gene: -
len: 14
j_gene: TRBJ1-5
v_gene: TRBV28
CDR3nt: TGTGCCAGCACCCCGAGAGGTAGCAATCAGCCCCAGCATTTT
CDR3aa: CASTPRGSNQPQHF

abundance: -
d_gene: -
len: 15
j_gene: TRBJ1-2
v_gene: TRBV6-6
CDR3nt: TGTGCCAGCAGTTACTCGCTGACCCTTCCGGATGGCTACACCTTC
CDR3aa: CASSYSLTLPDGYTF

abundance: -
d_gene: -
len: 13
j_gene: TRBJ2-3
v_gene: TRBV30
CDR3nt: TGTGCCTGGAGTGTCGAGGGCCCCGATACGCAGTATTTT
CDR3aa: CAWSVEGPDTQYF

abundance: -
d_gene: TRBD2
len: 15
j_gene: TRBJ2-5
v_gene: TRBV5-1
CDR3nt: TGCGCCAGCAGCTTGAGGCTAGCGGGAGAAGAGACCCAGTACTTC
CDR3aa: CASSLRLAGEETQYF

abundance: -
d_gene: -
len: 15
j_gene: TRBJ1-3
v_gene: TRBV9
CDR3nt: TGTGCCAGCAGCCCCCGGGAGTACTCTGGAAACACCATATATTTT
CDR3aa: CASSPREYSGNTIYF

abundance: -
d_gene: -
len: 16
j_gene: TRBJ1-2
v_gene: TRBV5-4
CDR3nt: TGTGCCAGCAGCCCGGGAGGGGCAAAAATTGGGTATGGCTACACCTTC
CDR3aa: CASSPGGAKIGYGYTF

abundance: few
d_gene: -
len: 12
j_gene: TRBJ2-5
v_gene: TRBV30
CDR3nt: TGTGCCTGGAGTCTACAGGACACCCCCCAGTACTTC
CDR3aa: CAWSLQDTPQYF

abundance: -
d_gene: TRBD1
len: 16
j_gene: TRBJ2-7
v_gene: TRBV27
CDR3nt: TGTGCCAGCAGTTTCTTCTCAGCCGGGACAGGGTTCGAGCAGTACTTC
CDR3aa: CASSFFSAGTGFEQYF

abundance: -
d_gene: TRBD2
len: 13
j_gene: TRBJ2-1
v_gene: TRBV27
CDR3nt: TGTGCCAGCAGTCGGACTAGCGGGAGGGCCGCGGTCTTC
CDR3aa: CASSRTSGRAAVF

abundance: -
d_gene: -
len: 13
j_gene: TRBJ1-5
v_gene: TRBV6-5
CDR3nt: TGTGCCAGCAGCCGACAGATCAATCAGCCCCAGCATTTT
CDR3aa: CASSRQINQPQHF

abundance: once
d_gene: -
len: 15
j_gene: TRBJ2-3
v_gene: TRBV27
CDR3nt: TGTGCCAGCAGTCGTAGCGGTTCTAGCACAGATACGCAGTATTTT
CDR3aa: CASSRSGSSTDTQYF

abundance: -
d_gene: -
len: 14
j_gene: TRBJ1-2
v_gene: TRBV28
CDR3nt: TGTGCCAGCAGTTACAGGACCAGCGGACGGGGCTACACCTTC
CDR3aa: CASSYRTSGRGYTF

abundance: few
d_gene: -
len: 14
j_gene: TRBJ2-3
v_gene: TRBV5-1
CDR3nt: TGCGCCAGCAGCTTATTACAAGGAGCGGATACGCAGTATTTT
CDR3aa: CASSLLQGADTQYF

abundance: once
d_gene: -
len: 15
j_gene: TRBJ2-3
v_gene: TRBV9
CDR3nt: TGTGCCAGCACTAGTGGCCAGGCTAGCACAGATACGCAGTATTTT
CDR3aa: CASTSGQASTDTQYF

abundance: -
d_gene: -
len: 15
j_gene: TRBJ2-5
v_gene: TRBV6-1
CDR3nt: TGTGCCAGCAGTGCCGTCCGGGCGGCACAAGAGACCCAGTACTTC
CDR3aa: CASSAVRAAQETQYF

abundance: many
d_gene: -
len: 15
j_gene: TRBJ2-3
v_gene: TRBV4-1
CDR3nt: TGCGCCAGCAGCCAGGCTACTAGGCTCGCAGATACGCAGTATTTT
CDR3aa: CASSQATRLADTQYF

abundance: -
d_gene: -
len: 16
j_gene: TRBJ1-2
v_gene: TRBV30
CDR3nt: TGTGCCTGGAGGCCCCCAGGGGCAGACTGGGGCTATGGCTACACCTTC
CDR3aa: CAWRPPGADWGYGYTF

abundance: -
d_gene: -
len: 15
j_gene: TRBJ2-3
v_gene: TRBV11-3
CDR3nt: TGTGCCAGCAGCTTAGGGGTGGCCAGCACAGATACGCAGTATTTT
CDR3aa: CASSLGVASTDTQYF

abundance: -
d_gene: -
len: 14
j_gene: TRBJ1-5
v_gene: TRBV7-9
CDR3nt: TGTGCCAGCAGCGATGGAGCGGGCAATCAGCCCCAGCATTTT
CDR3aa: CASSDGAGNQPQHF

abundance: once
d_gene: -
len: 15
j_gene: TRBJ1-1
v_gene: TRBV7-9
CDR3nt: TGTGCCAGCAGCTTTACAGGGTATGTTGGTACTGAAGCTTTCTTT
CDR3aa: CASSFTGYVGTEAFF

abundance: once
d_gene: -
len: 15
j_gene: TRBJ2-7
v_gene: TRBV7-2
CDR3nt: TGTGCCAGCAGCTTGAGCGGAAACGCCGTCTACGAGCAGTACTTC
CDR3aa: CASSLSGNAVYEQYF

abundance: -
d_gene: -
len: 15
j_gene: TRBJ2-7
v_gene: TRBV11-2
CDR3nt: TGTGCCAGCAGCTTAACTCTCAGCGGCCACTACGAGCAGTACTTC
CDR3aa: CASSLTLSGHYEQYF

abundance: few
d_gene: -
len: 16
j_gene: TRBJ1-5
v_gene: TRBV2
CDR3nt: TGTGCCAGCAGCGAACCGGGTCGGGGGAGGAATCAGCCCCAGCATTTT
CDR3aa: CASSEPGRGRNQPQHF

abundance: -
d_gene: TRBD1
len: 15
j_gene: TRBJ2-2
v_gene: TRBV19
CDR3nt: TGTGCCAGTAAGGACAGGGGAAGCACGGCAGGGGAGCTGTTTTTT
CDR3aa: CASKDRGSTAGELFF

abundance: -
d_gene: -
len: 11
j_gene: TRBJ2-7
v_gene: TRBV7-9
CDR3nt: TGTGCCAGCAGCCTAAATTACGAGCAGTACTTC
CDR3aa: CASSLNYEQYF

abundance: -
d_gene: -
len: 11
j_gene: TRBJ2-7
v_gene: TRBV18
CDR3nt: TGTGCCAGCTCACCCGGACAAGGGCAGTACTTC
CDR3aa: CASSPGQGQYF